What follows describes a single TCR beta chain. This sample is part of a study of blood T cell repertoires in COVID-19. Study summary: Samples came from the United States, Italy and Spain, spanning acute and convalescent COVID-19. T cells, B-cell-depleted T cells, or PBMCs provided the cDNA or gDNA that served as material.

TCRdb's table, derived via immunoSEQ multiplex PCR, lists solely in-frame clones and lacks some. The table has 130,000 to 150,000 clones, around 80% seen once. Trimming removed 6 bases from V and 7 bases from J, with 7 bases in between. CDR1 and CDR2 from the germline V gene are MNHEY and SVGAGI. The CDR3 spans 12 residues. The clonotype comes from a woman aged 60-70 years with acute or convalescent COVID-19. This chain uses TRBV6-5 with TRBJ1-6, with D unclear. The specimen was peripheral blood. The CDR3 region is CASRLQNSPLHF. The CDR3 DNA is TGTGCCAGCAGGCTCCAGAATTCACCCCTCCACTTT.